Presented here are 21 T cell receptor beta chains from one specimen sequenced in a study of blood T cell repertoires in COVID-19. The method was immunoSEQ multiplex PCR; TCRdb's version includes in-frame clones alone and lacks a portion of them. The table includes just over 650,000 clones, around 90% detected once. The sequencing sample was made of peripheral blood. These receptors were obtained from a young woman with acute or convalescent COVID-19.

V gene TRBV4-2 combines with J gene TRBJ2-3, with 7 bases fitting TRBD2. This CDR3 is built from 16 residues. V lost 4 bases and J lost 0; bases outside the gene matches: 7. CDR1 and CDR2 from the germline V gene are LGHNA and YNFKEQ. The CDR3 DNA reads TGTGCCAGCAGCCGGCAGGTAGCGGGTAGCACAGATACGCAGTATTTT. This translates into CASSRQVAGSTDTQYF.

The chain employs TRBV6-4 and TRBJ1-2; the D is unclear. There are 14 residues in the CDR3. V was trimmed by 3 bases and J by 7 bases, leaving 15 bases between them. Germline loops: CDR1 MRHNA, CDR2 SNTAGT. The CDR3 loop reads CASSEGSHAGGYTF. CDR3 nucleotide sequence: TGTGCCAGCAGTGAAGGCTCCCACGCGGGTGGCTACACCTTC.

For the CDR3, the DNA is TGCGCCAGTCGCCGTGGCCTTGGGGCCAACGTCCTGACTTTC. Its translation: CASRRGLGANVLTF. The chain employs TRBV10-2 and TRBJ2-6; D unresolved. The CDR3 covers 14 residues. Germline CDR1 and CDR2: WSHSY and SAAADI. V was clipped by 9 bases and J by 3 bases, with 12 bases between them.

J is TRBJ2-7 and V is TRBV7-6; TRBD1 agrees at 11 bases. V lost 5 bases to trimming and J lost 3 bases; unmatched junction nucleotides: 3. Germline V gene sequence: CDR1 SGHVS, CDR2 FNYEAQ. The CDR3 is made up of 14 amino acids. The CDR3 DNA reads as TGTGCCAGCAGCGGGACAGGGGGATACTACGAGCAGTACTTC. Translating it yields CASSGTGGYYEQYF.

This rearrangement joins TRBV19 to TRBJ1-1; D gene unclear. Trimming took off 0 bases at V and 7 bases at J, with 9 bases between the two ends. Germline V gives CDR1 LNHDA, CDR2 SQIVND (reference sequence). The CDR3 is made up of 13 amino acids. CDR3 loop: CASSIDRWSEAFF. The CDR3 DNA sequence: TGTGCCAGTAGTATAGATCGGTGGAGTGAAGCTTTCTTT.

The CDR3 spells CASIAGTSGGAYEQFF. The CDR3 bases are TGTGCCAGCATTGCCGGGACTAGCGGGGGGGCCTATGAGCAGTTCTTC. The genes are TRBV28 and TRBJ2-1, with TRBD2 matching 16 bases. CDR3 length equals 16 residues. Germline V gene data show CDR1 as MDHEN and CDR2 as SYDVKM. V gave up 7 bases and J gave up 8 bases; unmatched junction bases: 8.

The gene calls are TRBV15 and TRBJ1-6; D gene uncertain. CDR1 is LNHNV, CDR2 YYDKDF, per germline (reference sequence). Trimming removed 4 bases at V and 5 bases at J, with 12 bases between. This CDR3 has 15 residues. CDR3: CATSNPRGNNSPLHF. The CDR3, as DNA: TGTGCCACCAGCAACCCGCGGGGAAATAATTCACCCCTCCACTTT.

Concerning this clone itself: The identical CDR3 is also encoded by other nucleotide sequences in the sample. The CDR3 DNA reads TGTGCCAGCAGCTTAGTGGCAGGGAAGAACACTGAAGCTTTCTTT. Amino acid sequence: CASSLVAGKNTEAFF. The chain joins TRBV11-2 to TRBJ1-1; D perhaps matches TRBD1 (5 bases). Trimming pared 1 base from V and 1 base from J, leaving 10 bases between. Germline values: CDR1 SGHAT, CDR2 FQNNGV. The CDR3 consists of 15 residues.

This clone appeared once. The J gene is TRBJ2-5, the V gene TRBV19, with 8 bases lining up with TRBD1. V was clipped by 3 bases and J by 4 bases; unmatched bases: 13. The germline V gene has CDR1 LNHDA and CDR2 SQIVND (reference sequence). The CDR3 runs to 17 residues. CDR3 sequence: CASSMLGQGFGGETQYF. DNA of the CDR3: TGTGCCAGTAGTATGCTCGGACAGGGTTTTGGTGGAGAGACCCAGTACTTC.

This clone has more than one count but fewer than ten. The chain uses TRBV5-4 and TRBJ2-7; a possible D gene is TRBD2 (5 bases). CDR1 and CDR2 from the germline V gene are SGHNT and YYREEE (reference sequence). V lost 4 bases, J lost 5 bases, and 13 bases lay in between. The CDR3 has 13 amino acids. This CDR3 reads CASSLNAGHEQYF. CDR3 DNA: TGTGCCAGCAGCCTAAACGCGGGCCACGAGCAGTACTTC.

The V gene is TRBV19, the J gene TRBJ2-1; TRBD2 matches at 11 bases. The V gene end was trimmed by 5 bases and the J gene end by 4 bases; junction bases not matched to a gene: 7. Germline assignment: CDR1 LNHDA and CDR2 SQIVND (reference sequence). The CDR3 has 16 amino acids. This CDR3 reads CASSPRLAGGYNEQFF. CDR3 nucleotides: TGTGCCAGTAGTCCCCGGCTAGCGGGGGGATACAATGAGCAGTTCTTC.

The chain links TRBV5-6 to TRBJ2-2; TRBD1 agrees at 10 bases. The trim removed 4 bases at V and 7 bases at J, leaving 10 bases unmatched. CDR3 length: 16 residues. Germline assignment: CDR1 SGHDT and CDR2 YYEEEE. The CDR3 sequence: CASSPPGQGRSGELFF. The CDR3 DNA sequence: TGTGCCAGCAGCCCGCCGGGACAGGGGCGAAGCGGGGAGCTGTTTTTT.

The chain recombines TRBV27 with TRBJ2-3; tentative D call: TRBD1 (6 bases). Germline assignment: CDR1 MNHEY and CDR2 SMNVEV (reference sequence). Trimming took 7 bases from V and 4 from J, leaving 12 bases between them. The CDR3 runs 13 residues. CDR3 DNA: TGTGCCAGCACCTTACAGGGATCAGATACGCAGTATTTT. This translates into CASTLQGSDTQYF.

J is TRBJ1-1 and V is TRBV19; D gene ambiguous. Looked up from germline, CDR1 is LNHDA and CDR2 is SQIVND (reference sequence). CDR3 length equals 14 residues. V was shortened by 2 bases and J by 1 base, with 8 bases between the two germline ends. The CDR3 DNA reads TGTGCCAGTAGTATATGGAGCTGGAACACTGAAGCTTTCTTT. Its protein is CASSIWSWNTEAFF.

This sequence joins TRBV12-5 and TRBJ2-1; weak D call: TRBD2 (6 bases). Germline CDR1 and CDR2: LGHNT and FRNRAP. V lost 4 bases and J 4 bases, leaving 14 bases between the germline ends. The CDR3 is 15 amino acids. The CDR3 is CASGSPGGSYNEQFF. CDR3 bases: TGTGCTAGTGGTTCCCCCGGGGGATCGTACAATGAGCAGTTCTTC.

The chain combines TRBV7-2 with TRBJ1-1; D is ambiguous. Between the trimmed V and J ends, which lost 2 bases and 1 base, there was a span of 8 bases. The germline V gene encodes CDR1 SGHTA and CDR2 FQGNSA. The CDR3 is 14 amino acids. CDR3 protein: CASSLSPWNTEAFF. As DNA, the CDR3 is TGTGCCAGCAGCTTATCCCCATGGAACACTGAAGCTTTCTTT.

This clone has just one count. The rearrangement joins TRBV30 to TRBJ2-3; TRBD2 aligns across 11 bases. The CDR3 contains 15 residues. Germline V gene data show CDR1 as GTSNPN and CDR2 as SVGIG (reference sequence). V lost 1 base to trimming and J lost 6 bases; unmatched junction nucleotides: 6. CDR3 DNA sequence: TGTGCCTGGAGTGAGAGTAGCGGGGGGGCCGATACGCAGTATTTT. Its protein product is CAWSESSGGADTQYF.

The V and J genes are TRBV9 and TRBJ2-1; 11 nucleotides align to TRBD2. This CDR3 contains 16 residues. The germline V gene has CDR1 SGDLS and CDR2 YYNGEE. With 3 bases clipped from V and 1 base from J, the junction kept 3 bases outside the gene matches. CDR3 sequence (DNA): TGTGCCAGCAGCGGACTAGCGGGGATTTCCTACAATGAGCAGTTCTTC. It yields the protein CASSGLAGISYNEQFF.

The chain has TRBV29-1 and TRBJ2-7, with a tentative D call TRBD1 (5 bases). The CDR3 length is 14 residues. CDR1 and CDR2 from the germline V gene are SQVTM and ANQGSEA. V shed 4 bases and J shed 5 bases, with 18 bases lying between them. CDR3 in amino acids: CSVVVPRVENEQYF. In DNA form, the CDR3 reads TGCAGCGTTGTTGTGCCCAGGGTAGAAAACGAGCAGTACTTC.

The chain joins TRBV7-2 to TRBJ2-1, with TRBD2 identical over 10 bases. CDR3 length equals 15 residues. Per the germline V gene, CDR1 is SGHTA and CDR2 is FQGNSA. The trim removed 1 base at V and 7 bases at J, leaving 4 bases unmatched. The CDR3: CASSLEAGGPNEQFF. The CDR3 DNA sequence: TGTGCCAGCAGCTTAGAAGCGGGGGGGCCGAATGAGCAGTTCTTC.

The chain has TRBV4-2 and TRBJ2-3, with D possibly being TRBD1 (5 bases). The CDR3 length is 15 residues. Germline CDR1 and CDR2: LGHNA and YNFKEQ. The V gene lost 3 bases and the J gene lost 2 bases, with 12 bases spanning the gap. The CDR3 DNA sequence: TGTGCCAGCAGCCAGATGCCGGACAACACAGATACGCAGTATTTT. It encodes CASSQMPDNTDTQYF.